The entry below describes one T cell receptor (beta chain). Its antigen remains unknown. An equimolar mix of two oligonucleotides served as the beta constant-region primer for TRBC1 and TRBC2. Nested alpha and beta constant-region primers with the SP2 primer drove four PCR rounds on ligated cDNA. An oligonucleotide with the SP2 primer and a 12-nucleotide UMI was ligated to the cDNA 3' end. In TCRdb, the UMI-ligation and nested PCR reads were re-called with MiXCR into one record per CDR3 protein. The table records over 110,000 distinct CDR3 sequences, under 25% of them present only once. CD4+ T cell IFNgamma after overnight CMV lysate exposure gave donor CMV status. Four subsets defined by CD45RA and CD27 were sorted after CD3, CD4, CD8 and live/dead staining. In germline, CDR1 is LGHDT, CDR2 YNNKEL (reference sequence). The CDR3 consists of 15 residues. Trimming took 3 bases from V and 3 from J; bases not matched to a gene: 7.

These data originate in a study of naive and memory T cell subsets. Findings and caveats of the study: A few larger clonotypes appeared in naive repertoires, especially CD8, possibly memory cells re-expressing CD45RA. Activation and differentiation may alter RNA-based TCR counts.

This clonotype was obtained from a human donor in good health. The material sequenced was naive CD8+ T cells from blood. V and J are TRBV3-1 and TRBJ2-5, with 7 nucleotides matching TRBD2. CDR3 region: CASSQAAGEEETQYF. CDR3 DNA sequence: TGTGCCAGCAGCCAGGCTGCGGGAGAGGAAGAGACCCAGTACTTC.